This TCR beta chain appears in the sequencing data of a study of T cell responses to AZD1222 COVID-19 vaccine. The repertoire was sequenced with immunoSEQ multiplex PCR; TCRdb's copy has only in-frame clones and lacks some. The sample carries 95,000 to 110,000 clones, 85% to 95% recorded once. This clonotype was obtained from an adult in good health. The sequences come from peripheral blood, collected on day 0 of AZD1222 vaccination.

The CDR3 loop reads CAWNAETSPLHF. CDR3 DNA: TGTGCCTGGAATGCAGAAACCTCACCCCTCCACTTT. The rearrangement links TRBV30 to TRBJ1-6, with D unresolved. CDR1 is GTSNPN and CDR2 is SVGIG in the germline V gene (reference sequence). Trimming cost V 4 bases and J 10 bases, with 11 bases left between them. The CDR3 length is 12 residues.